The next 2 T cell receptor beta chains were all read from a single sample in a study of T cells expressing NK-cell markers. TCRdb processed the 5' RACE reads again and assigns one entry to each CDR3 protein, with no DNA. The sample shows about 430,000 distinct CDR3 sequences, and under 1.5% sits with its ten largest clones. Specimen: blood T cells: a sorted CD56 or NKG2C T cell subset, CD4+ or CD8+ T cells, or bulk PBMC T cells (not recorded which). These TCRs come from a woman in her forties or fifties in good health.

This chain's CDR3 is CATSRGLAGVPEQFF. This chain uses TRBV15 with TRBJ2-1; TCRdb's D call, TRBD2, is unchecked because there is no DNA. Germline V gives CDR1 LNHNV, CDR2 YYDKDF (reference sequence). The CDR3 is 15 residues long.

The CDR3 here is CAWSVGKGHGYTF. The chain joins TRBV30 to TRBJ1-2; TCRdb gives TRBD1 as the D gene, but with no DNA this cannot be confirmed. The CDR3 is 13 residues long. The germline V gene encodes CDR1 GTSNPN and CDR2 SVGIG (reference sequence). The whole variable domain, remainder taken from reference TRBV30 and TRBJ1-2, is SQTIHQWPATLVQPVGSPLSLECTVEGTSNPNLYWYRQAAGRGLQLLFYSVGIGQISSEVPQNLSASRPQDRQFILSSKKLLLSDSGFYLCAWSVGKGHGYTFGSGTRLTVV.